Listed below are T cell receptor beta chains from one sample, sequenced in a study of blood T cell repertoires in COVID-19. Produced via immunoSEQ multiplex PCR; TCRdb's table is partial and in-frame only. The data show roughly 230,000 clones, approximately 85% seen once. The sequenced sample consisted of peripheral blood. The receptor set was obtained from a man aged 50-60 years with COVID-19, enrolled during active disease. The CDR3 runs from the conserved cysteine through the conserved F or W. The order of the fields is J gene, D gene, V gene, clone size, CDR3 protein, CDR3 DNA. A D gene is named only where the DNA matches it firmly. Clone size is not always given. Where it is, it says once, few, many or a class for expanded clones.

j_call: TRBJ1-4
d_call: TRBD1
v_call: TRBV30
clone_size: NA
cdr3_aa: CAWSVQRGLGEKLFF
cdr3_nt: TGTGCCTGGAGTGTACAGAGGGGGCTGGGTGAAAAACTGTTTTTT

j_call: TRBJ2-3
d_call: TRBD2
v_call: TRBV29-1
clone_size: NA
cdr3_aa: CSVRTSGGPDTQYF
cdr3_nt: TGCAGCGTTCGCACTAGCGGGGGGCCAGATACGCAGTATTTT

j_call: TRBJ1-4
d_call: NA
v_call: TRBV3-1/TRBV3-2
clone_size: NA
cdr3_aa: CASSQDTPGATNEKLFF
cdr3_nt: TGTGCCAGCAGCCAAGATACCCCGGGTGCAACTAATGAAAAACTGTTTTTT

j_call: TRBJ2-7
d_call: TRBD2
v_call: TRBV9
clone_size: NA
cdr3_aa: CASSGTSGEQYF
cdr3_nt: TGTGCCAGCAGCGGAACTAGCGGGGAGCAGTACTTC

j_call: TRBJ2-2
d_call: NA
v_call: TRBV3-1/TRBV3-2
clone_size: NA
cdr3_aa: CASSQREVMGELFF
cdr3_nt: TGTGCCAGCAGCCAGAGGGAAGTCATGGGGGAGCTGTTTTTT

j_call: TRBJ2-5
d_call: TRBD2
v_call: TRBV7-2
clone_size: NA
cdr3_aa: CASSLSGGFQETQYF
cdr3_nt: TGTGCCAGCAGCTTGAGCGGGGGCTTCCAAGAGACCCAGTACTTC

j_call: TRBJ1-5
d_call: NA
v_call: TRBV28
clone_size: NA
cdr3_aa: CASSKQISNQPQHF
cdr3_nt: TGTGCCAGCAGCAAACAGATTAGCAATCAGCCCCAGCATTTT

j_call: TRBJ1-5
d_call: NA
v_call: TRBV19
clone_size: NA
cdr3_aa: CASSMIGVGQPQHF
cdr3_nt: TGTGCCAGTAGTATGATAGGGGTCGGTCAGCCCCAGCATTTT

j_call: TRBJ2-1
d_call: NA
v_call: TRBV5-1
clone_size: once
cdr3_aa: CASSYQRNYNEQFF
cdr3_nt: TGCGCCAGCAGCTACCAGCGGAATTACAATGAGCAGTTCTTC

j_call: TRBJ1-2
d_call: NA
v_call: TRBV6-2/TRBV6-3
clone_size: NA
cdr3_aa: CASSYPIRGIYGYTF
cdr3_nt: TGTGCCAGCAGTTACCCGATCAGGGGCATCTATGGCTACACCTTC

j_call: TRBJ2-3
d_call: TRBD1
v_call: TRBV6-5
clone_size: NA
cdr3_aa: CASSKQGAYGDTQYF
cdr3_nt: TGTGCCAGCAGTAAACAGGGGGCGTATGGAGATACGCAGTATTTT

j_call: TRBJ1-1
d_call: NA
v_call: TRBV27
clone_size: NA
cdr3_aa: CASSFGFRDTEAFF
cdr3_nt: TGTGCCAGCAGTTTTGGGTTTCGGGACACTGAAGCTTTCTTT

j_call: TRBJ2-7
d_call: TRBD1
v_call: TRBV5-1
clone_size: NA
cdr3_aa: CATRQGASSYEQYF
cdr3_nt: TGCGCCACCCGTCAGGGGGCGAGCTCCTACGAGCAGTACTTC

j_call: TRBJ1-1
d_call: NA
v_call: TRBV27
clone_size: NA
cdr3_aa: CASSSPSTGYTEAFF
cdr3_nt: TGTGCCAGCAGTTCCCCAAGCACGGGGTACACTGAAGCTTTCTTT